The clone carrying this T cell receptor (beta chain) was seen ten or more times. Its antigen is as yet unknown. This entry comes from a study of neurological immune-mediated disorders. Trimming left V 6 bases short and J 0 bases short, with 18 bases between. The CDR3 length is 16 residues. CDR1 is MDHEN, CDR2 SYDVKM, per germline. Overall study results and limits: The absence of any CDR3 amino acid sequence shared by expanded clones across subjects suggests that repertoires were private in all groups.

TCRdb independently ran MiXCR on the 5' RACE reads; one entry per CDR3 protein. The sample shows around 70,000 distinct CDR3 sequences, approximately 3.4% of them seen only once. This chain connects TRBV28 to TRBJ2-7; D gene ambiguous. The sequencing sample was made of PBMCs. This TCR was sampled from a woman aged 45-65 years with multiple sclerosis. The CDR3 region has the DNA TGTGCCAGCAGATCCTCCGGATTCACGAGCTCCTACGAGCAGTACGTC. This translates into CASRSSGFTSSYEQYV.